This record looks at one T cell receptor beta chain sequence and its context. Those enrolled, adults aged roughly 18 to 89 years, came from roughly 22 US areas. Methods used by the authors: Scientists estimated how many nucleated cells there were by amplifying reference gene primers. The table came from immunoSEQ multiplex PCR; TCRdb's copy has only in-frame clones and leaves some out. V and J calls and clone size are as listed in that table; D and trimming were resolved from the DNA. This sample has 230,000 or so clones, with roughly 80% found just once. Germline-derived CDR1 and CDR2 are WNHNN and SYGVQD (reference sequence). Trimming took 5 bases from V and 1 from J; bases not matched to a gene: 7. The CDR3 has 15 residues. These data belong to a study of blood T cell repertoires in COVID-19. Study overall: From T cells, B-cell-depleted T cells, or PBMCs came the material, which was cDNA or gDNA.

The clonotype was recovered from a man in his fifties who had recovered from COVID-19. The sequenced material came from PBMCs or T cells enriched from blood (not recorded which). The V call is TRBV10-1, the J call TRBJ1-1; 7 positions match TRBD1. CDR3 sequence reads: CASSTYGTANTEAFF. CDR3 bases: TGCGCCAGCAGTACGTACGGGACAGCGAACACTGAAGCTTTCTTT.